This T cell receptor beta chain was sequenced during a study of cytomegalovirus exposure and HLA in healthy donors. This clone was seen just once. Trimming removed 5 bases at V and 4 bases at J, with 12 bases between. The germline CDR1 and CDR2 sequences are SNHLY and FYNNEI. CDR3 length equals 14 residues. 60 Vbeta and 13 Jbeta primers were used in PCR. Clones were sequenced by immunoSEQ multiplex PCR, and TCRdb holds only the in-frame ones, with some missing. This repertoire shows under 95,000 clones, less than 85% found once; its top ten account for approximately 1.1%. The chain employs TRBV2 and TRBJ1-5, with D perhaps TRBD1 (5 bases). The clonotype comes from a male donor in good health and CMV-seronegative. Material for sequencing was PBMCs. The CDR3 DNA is TGTGCCAGCAGTCCAAACGGGGGTAATCAGCCCCAGCATTTT. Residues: CASSPNGGNQPQHF.